This T cell receptor beta chain was identified in a study of blood T cells in healthy people across ages. Per the germline V gene, CDR1 is SGHTA and CDR2 is FQGNSA. This CDR3 has 18 residues. Primed by a sample-barcoded 5' primer and a J-beta primer mix, a second PCR proceeded for about 7 to 11 cycles. MiXCR, applied by TCRdb to the 5' RACE reads, yields one record per CDR3 protein. The sample consists of 900,000 to 950,000 distinct CDR3 sequences, 25% to 30% of them appearing once. The sample was also reused in another study, on T cells of mothers and their children. According to that study: Over five children and their three healthy Caucasian mothers were the donors. No clones detected were persistent microchimeric T cell clones.

The sequenced sample consisted of blood. The J gene is TRBJ2-4, the V gene TRBV7-2; TRBD2 matches at 11 bases. The DNA end is more similar to TRBJ2-7, so the J call may be wrong. This receptor was obtained from a woman in her 40s in good health. The DNA for the CDR3 is TGTGCCAGCAGCTCAACCTACCTTAGCGGGGGGGCAAGGTACGAGCAGTACTTC. This codes for CASSSTYLSGGARYEQYF.